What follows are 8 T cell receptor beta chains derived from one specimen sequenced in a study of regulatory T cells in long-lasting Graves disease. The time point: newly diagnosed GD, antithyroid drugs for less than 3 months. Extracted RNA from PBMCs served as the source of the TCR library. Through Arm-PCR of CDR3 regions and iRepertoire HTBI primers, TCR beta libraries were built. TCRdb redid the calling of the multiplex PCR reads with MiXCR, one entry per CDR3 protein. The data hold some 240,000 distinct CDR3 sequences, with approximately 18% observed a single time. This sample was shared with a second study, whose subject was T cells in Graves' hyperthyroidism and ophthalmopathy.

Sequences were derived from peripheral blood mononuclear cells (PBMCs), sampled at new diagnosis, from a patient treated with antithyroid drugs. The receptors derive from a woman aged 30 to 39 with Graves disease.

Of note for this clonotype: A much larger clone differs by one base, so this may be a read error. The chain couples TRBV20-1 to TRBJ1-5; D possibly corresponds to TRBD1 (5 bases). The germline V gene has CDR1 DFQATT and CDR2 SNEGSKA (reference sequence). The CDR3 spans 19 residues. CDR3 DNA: TGCAGTGCTAGAGGTCGGGGCAGGCAGTCAGAAGATAGCAATCAGTCCCAGCATTTT. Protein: CSARGRGRQSEDSNQSQHF.

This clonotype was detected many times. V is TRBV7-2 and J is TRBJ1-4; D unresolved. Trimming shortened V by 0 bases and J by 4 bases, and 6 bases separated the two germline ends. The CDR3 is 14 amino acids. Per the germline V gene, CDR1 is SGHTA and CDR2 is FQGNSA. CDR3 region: CASSLAFGNEKLFF. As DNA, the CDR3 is TGTGCCAGCAGCTTAGCGTTCGGTAATGAAAAACTGTTTTTT.

The CDR3 loop reads CASSLSGRVDEKLFF. The CDR3, as DNA: TGTGCCAGCAGTCTTTCGGGGAGGGTAGATGAAAAACTGTTTTTT. The chain couples TRBV7-2 to TRBJ1-4; D gene uncertain. The CDR3 spans 15 residues. Germline V gene data show CDR1 as SGHTA and CDR2 as FQGNSA. Trimming left V 6 bases short and J 6 bases short, with 17 bases between.

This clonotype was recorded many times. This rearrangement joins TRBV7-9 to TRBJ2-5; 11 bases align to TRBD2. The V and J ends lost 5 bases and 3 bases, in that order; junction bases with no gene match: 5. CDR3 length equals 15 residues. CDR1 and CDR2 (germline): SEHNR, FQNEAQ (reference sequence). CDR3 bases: TGTGCCAGCAGCCCCCGACTAGCGGGAAAAGAGACCCAGTACTTC. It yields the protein CASSPRLAGKETQYF. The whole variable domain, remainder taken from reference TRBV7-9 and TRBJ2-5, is DTGVSQNPRHKITKRGQNVTFRCDPISEHNRLYWYRQTLGQGPEFLTYFQNEAQLEKSRLLSDRFSAERPKGSFSTLEIQRTEQGDSAMYLCASSPRLAGKETQYFGPGTRLLVL.

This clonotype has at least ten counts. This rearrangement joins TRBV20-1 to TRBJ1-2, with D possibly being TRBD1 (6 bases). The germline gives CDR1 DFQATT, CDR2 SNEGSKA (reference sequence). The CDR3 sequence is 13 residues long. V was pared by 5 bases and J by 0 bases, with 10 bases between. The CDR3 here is CSARQVPNYGYTF. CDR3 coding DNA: TGCAGTGCTCGACAGGTTCCTAACTATGGCTACACCTTC.

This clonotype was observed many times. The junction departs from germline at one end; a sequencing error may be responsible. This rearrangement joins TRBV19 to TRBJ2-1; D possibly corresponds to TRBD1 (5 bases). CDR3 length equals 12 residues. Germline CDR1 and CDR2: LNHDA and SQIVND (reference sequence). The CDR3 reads CASSIPGLGEVF. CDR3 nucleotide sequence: TGTGCCAGTAGTATTCCAGGGCTAGGAGAAGTCTTC.

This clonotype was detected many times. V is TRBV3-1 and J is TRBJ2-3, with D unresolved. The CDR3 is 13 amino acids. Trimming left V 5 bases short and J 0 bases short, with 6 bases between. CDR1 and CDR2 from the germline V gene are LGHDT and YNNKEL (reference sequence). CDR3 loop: CASSDSSTDTQYF. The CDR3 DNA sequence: TGTGCCAGCAGCGACTCTAGCACAGATACGCAGTATTTT.

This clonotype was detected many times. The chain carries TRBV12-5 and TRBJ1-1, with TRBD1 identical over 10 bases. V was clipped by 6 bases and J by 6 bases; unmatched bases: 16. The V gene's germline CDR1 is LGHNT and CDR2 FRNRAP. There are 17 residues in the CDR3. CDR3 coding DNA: TGTGCTAGTGGCATGGGACAGGGGCCTAGAGTATTCGCTGAAGCTTTCTTT. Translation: CASGMGQGPRVFAEAFF. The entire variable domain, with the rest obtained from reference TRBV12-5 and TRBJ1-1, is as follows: DARVTQTPRHKVTEMGQEVTMRCQPILGHNTVFWYRQTMMQGLELLAYFRNRAPLDDSGMPKDRFSAEMPDATLATLKIQPSEPRDSAVYFCASGMGQGPRVFAEAFFGQGTRLTVV.